What follows is one T cell receptor (beta chain) and its context. Its antigen is undetermined. Healthy donors had no documented immune events, such as infections, while sampled. The sample originates from a study of identifying expanded T cells in peripheral blood. Study observations and caveats: Across healthy donors, higher total template counts meant significantly greater approximately two-week count variance. Differentially abundant clones: about 1.1 between replicates, 16.4 at approximately two weeks, 18 to 20 at four.

Assay used: immunoSEQ multiplex PCR; TCRdb lists only in-frame clones, some missing. The sample gives about 54,000 clones, more than 70% of which show up once; 3% to 4% is in the top ten. V lost 4 bases to trimming and J lost 3 bases, with 10 bases between them. The CDR3 is 14 residues long. The germline V gene has CDR1 MNHEY and CDR2 SVGAGI. The sample consisted of blood. The receptor comes from a person aged 18-70 years in good health. V is TRBV6-5 and J is TRBJ1-5; D is unclear. For the CDR3, the DNA is TGTGCCAGCAGTTGGGTAGGTTACAATCAGCCCCAGCATTTT. Translated: CASSWVGYNQPQHF.